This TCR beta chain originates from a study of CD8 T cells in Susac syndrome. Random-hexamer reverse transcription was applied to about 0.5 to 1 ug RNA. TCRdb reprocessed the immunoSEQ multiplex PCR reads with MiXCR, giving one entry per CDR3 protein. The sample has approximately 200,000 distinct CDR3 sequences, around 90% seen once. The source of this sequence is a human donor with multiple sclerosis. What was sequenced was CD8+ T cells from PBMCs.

CDR3 in amino acids: CASSLGLGSTGELFF. The CDR3 region has the DNA TGTGCCAGCAGCCTTGGACTAGGGTCGACCGGGGAGCTGTTTTTT. This rearrangement joins TRBV9 to TRBJ2-2, with 7 bases that match TRBD2. The CDR3 is made up of 15 amino acids. CDR1 and CDR2 (germline): SGDLS, YYNGEE. V was pared by 4 bases and J by 5 bases, with 8 bases of the junction left unmatched.